Below, 14 T cell receptor beta chains from the same sample are listed, as sequenced in a study of blood T cell repertoires in COVID-19. Some clones are missing from TCRdb's copy, which holds only in-frame ones; the method was immunoSEQ multiplex PCR. The table lists roughly 220,000 clones, about 80% of them singletons, with less than 2.5% in the top ten. What was sequenced was peripheral blood. These receptors originate from a woman aged 60-70 years with acute or convalescent COVID-19.

The chain joins TRBV7-6 to TRBJ2-5; tentative D call: TRBD2 (5 bases). Germline V gene lookup returns CDR1 SGHVS and CDR2 FNYEAQ. The CDR3 covers 13 residues. V was shortened by 5 bases and J by 12 bases, with 19 bases between the two germline ends. CDR3 DNA sequence: TGTGCCAGCAGCGTTAGTCGCATGGGAGAAGAGTACTTC. This translates into CASSVSRMGEEYF.

The V and J genes are TRBV29-1 and TRBJ1-2; TRBD1 aligns across 8 bases. The CDR3 length is 15 residues. Looked up from germline, CDR1 is SQVTM and CDR2 is ANQGSEA. Losses at the gene ends were 7 bases for V and 4 bases for J; bases not matched to a gene: 14. CDR3 protein: CSAAGRTGPSYGYTF. In DNA form, the CDR3 reads TGCAGCGCCGCCGGAAGGACAGGGCCAAGCTATGGCTACACCTTC.

The genes are TRBV4-2 and TRBJ2-7; 10 bases are a match to TRBD1. CDR1 LGHNA and CDR2 YNFKEQ come from the germline V gene. V was pared by 4 bases and J by 4 bases, with 7 bases of the junction left unmatched. CDR3 length equals 15 residues. The CDR3 loop is CASSPGQGLRYEQYF. The CDR3 DNA reads TGTGCCAGCAGCCCGGGACAGGGGTTGAGGTACGAGCAGTACTTC.

There are a few counts of this clone. The V call is TRBV7-9, the J call TRBJ1-2, with D hard to call. This CDR3 has 15 amino acids. Germline V lookup: CDR1 SEHNR, CDR2 FQNEAQ (reference sequence). The ends were cut back, 1 base at V and 3 bases at J, with 12 bases in the middle. The CDR3 here is CASSLVDGADYGYTF. CDR3 bases: TGTGCCAGCAGCTTAGTAGATGGAGCGGACTATGGCTACACCTTC.

Here the CDR3 reads CAWSGGGPQHF. The CDR3 DNA reads TGTGCCTGGAGTGGAGGGGGCCCCCAGCATTTT. This rearrangement joins TRBV30 to TRBJ1-5; 7 nucleotides agree with TRBD1. CDR1 and CDR2 (germline): GTSNPN, SVGIG (reference sequence). The CDR3 sequence is 11 residues long. V gave up 1 base and J gave up 10 bases; unmatched junction bases: 1.

A remark on this clone: One junction end disagrees with the germline gene, perhaps due to a read error. J is TRBJ1-1 and V is TRBV3-1 (or the pseudogene TRBV3-2), with D perhaps TRBD1 (6 bases). CDR1 is LGHDT and CDR2 is YNNKEL in the germline V gene (reference sequence). The CDR3 has 15 residues. In DNA, the CDR3 is TGTGCCAGCAACCAAGTAGGGGGTCAGAACACTGAAGCTTTCTTT. This gives the protein CASNQVGGQNTEAFF.

The V gene is TRBV3-1 (or the pseudogene TRBV3-2), the J gene TRBJ1-2; D might be TRBD1 (6 bases). This CDR3 comprises 14 residues. Germline V lookup: CDR1 LGHDT, CDR2 YNNKEL (reference sequence). V dropped 2 bases and J dropped 7 bases, with 14 bases sitting between them. CDR3 in amino acids: CASSQTGLRGGYTF. For the CDR3, the DNA is TGTGCCAGCAGCCAAACGGGGCTCAGGGGTGGCTACACCTTC.

The J gene is TRBJ2-1, the V gene TRBV28; 15 positions match TRBD2. J was trimmed by 2 bases and V by 5 bases; bases with no gene match: 1. The CDR3 contains 16 residues. The germline CDR1 and CDR2 sequences are MDHEN and SYDVKM. CDR3 amino acids: CASSGTSGGTYNEQFF. In DNA, the CDR3 is TGTGCCAGCAGTGGGACTAGCGGGGGGACCTACAATGAGCAGTTCTTC.

The sample holds a few counts of this clone. The V and J genes are TRBV9 and TRBJ1-2, with 7 bases that match TRBD1. With 6 bases clipped from V and 8 bases from J, the junction kept 13 bases outside the gene matches. The CDR3 has 14 residues. Per germline, CDR1 SGDLS and CDR2 YYNGEE. The CDR3 loop reads CASTPGQAKRGYTF. For the CDR3, the DNA is TGTGCCAGCACACCAGGACAGGCAAAAAGAGGCTACACCTTC.

This chain links TRBV7-8 with TRBJ2-7, with TRBD1 matching over 9 bases. In germline, CDR1 is SGHVS, CDR2 FQNEAQ. Trimming at V came to 1 base and at J to 5 bases, leaving 3 bases not matched to a gene. The CDR3 sequence is 14 residues long. CDR3 in amino acids: CASSLVGTGHEQYF. Here the CDR3 DNA reads TGTGCCAGCAGCTTAGTGGGGACAGGGCACGAGCAGTACTTC.

The V call is TRBV12-3 or TRBV12-4, the J call TRBJ1-1, with D unresolved. V dropped 5 bases and J dropped 7 bases, with 11 bases sitting between them. This CDR3 is 12 amino acids long. CDR3 residues: CASSPSLLEAFF. The CDR3 nucleotides read TGTGCCAGCAGTCCTAGTCTCCTTGAAGCTTTCTTT.

This clone occurred a few times. The chain joins TRBV3-1 (or the pseudogene TRBV3-2) to TRBJ1-2; D gene uncertain. Germline lookup yields CDR1 LGHDT and CDR2 YNNKEL (reference sequence). V was clipped by 3 bases and J by 6 bases, with 8 bases between them. The CDR3 covers 12 residues. CDR3 DNA sequence: TGTGCCAGCAGCCACCTAGGCGATGGCTACACCTTC. Translating gives CASSHLGDGYTF.

The V and J genes are TRBV9 and TRBJ2-2; 14 nucleotides line up with TRBD2. The CDR3 runs to 16 residues. Germline lookup yields CDR1 SGDLS and CDR2 YYNGEE. V gave up 4 bases and J gave up 7 bases; unmatched junction bases: 6. The CDR3 loop is CASSQTSGGVLGELFF. CDR3 DNA: TGTGCCAGCAGCCAGACTAGCGGGGGGGTACTCGGGGAGCTGTTTTTT.

This chain joins TRBV6-5 and TRBJ1-6; tentatively, D is TRBD1 (5 bases). This CDR3 spans 13 amino acids. CDR1 MNHEY and CDR2 SVGAGI come from the germline V gene. V lost 4 bases and J 5 bases, leaving 6 bases between the germline ends. This CDR3 is CASSSTDNSPLHF. The CDR3 DNA is TGTGCCAGCAGTTCGACAGATAATTCACCCCTCCACTTT.